The table lists the clone carrying this T cell receptor beta chain with a count of one. The antigen is not known. Trimming left V 2 bases short and J 0 bases short, with 23 bases between. The V gene's germline CDR1 is MNHNS and CDR2 SASEGT. The CDR3 contains 19 residues. These data originate in a study of cytomegalovirus exposure and HLA in healthy donors. Libraries were prepared by immunoSEQ multiplex PCR; TCRdb keeps only in-frame clonotypes and omits some of them. In the table there are more than 90,000 clones, roughly 88% of which are singletons. Study results and caveats: The study designated about 180 TCR beta chains cytomegalovirus-associated.

The TCR was taken from a man between 18 and 35 years old in good health and CMV-seronegative. The chain combines TRBV6-1 with TRBJ2-7, with D tentatively TRBD1 (5 bases). The sequencing input was PBMCs. CDR3: CASSEIGFRVGQPSYEQYF. In DNA, the CDR3 is TGTGCCAGCAGTGAAATCGGGTTTAGGGTGGGGCAGCCCTCCTACGAGCAGTACTTC.